These 26 T cell receptor beta chains share one sample of origin, sequenced in a study of breast tumors, draining lymph nodes, adjacent tissues (dated by TCRdb to 2016 to 2018). Library prep was done by multiplex PCR. TCRdb shows the sequencer as Illumina HiSeq 2000. TCRdb took the public reads, trimmed them with fastp at Q25, ran MiXCR for clone calling and kept in-frame beta chains. Identical CDR3 protein sequences are pooled into one entry, listed with their most common genes and DNA. Recorded for this sample are 30,000 to 40,000 distinct CDR3 sequences; less than 65% of them occurred a single time. The top ten clones comprise about 20% of the sample. Sequencing was performed on breast tumor tissue. These receptors were obtained from a female donor with breast cancer. Some clones in this sample may be carry-over from other donors' samples.

To note about this clonotype: The junction departs from the called germline gene at one end, perhaps through a read error. This rearrangement joins TRBV15 to TRBJ1-6; D is unclear. CDR3 size: 14 residues. The germline V gene encodes CDR1 LNHNV and CDR2 YYDKDF (reference sequence). CDR3 loop: CATSGSSYNSPHHF. The CDR3 coding sequence is TGTGCCACCAGCGGCAGCTCCTATAATTCACCCCACCACTTT.

The J gene is TRBJ1-2, the V gene TRBV5-1, with D perhaps matching TRBD1 (6 bases). Germline V CDR1 and CDR2: SGHRS, YFSETQ. The CDR3 runs to 18 residues. Trimming stripped 1 base from V and 4 bases from J, with 23 bases between. CDR3 sequence: CASSLSNPQGIWGYGYTF. The CDR3 DNA follows: TGCGCCAGCAGCTTGTCCAACCCACAGGGTATCTGGGGCTATGGCTACACCTTC.

The rearrangement links TRBV7-9 to TRBJ2-7; D perhaps matches TRBD1 (5 bases). This CDR3 comprises 12 residues. Trimming left V 4 bases short and J 6 bases short, with 10 bases between. Germline loops: CDR1 SEHNR, CDR2 FQNEAQ (reference sequence). The DNA for the CDR3 is TGTGCCAGCAGCTCGGCAGGGCCCGAGCAGTACTTC. Translation: CASSSAGPEQYF. Supplemented by reference TRBV7-9 and TRBJ2-7, the full variable domain reads DTGVSQNPRHKITKRGQNVTFRCDPISEHNRLYWYRQTLGQGPEFLTYFQNEAQLEKSRLLSDRFSAERPKGSFSTLEIQRTEQGDSAMYLCASSSAGPEQYFGPGTRLTVT.

This clonotype was seen repeatedly, ten times or more. The chain joins TRBV12-3 or TRBV12-4 to TRBJ1-2; 8 positions match TRBD1. This CDR3 region has 15 residues. The V gene end was trimmed by 0 bases and the J gene end by 8 bases; junction bases not matched to a gene: 8. The CDR3 sequence: CASSLAQGASWGYTF. CDR3 nucleotides: TGTGCCAGCAGTTTAGCCCAGGGGGCCAGTTGGGGCTACACCTTC.

The rearrangement uses TRBV20-1 and TRBJ2-3; D remains ambiguous. Trimming removed 4 bases at V and 5 bases at J, with 7 bases between. This CDR3 has 11 amino acids. The germline gives CDR1 DFQATT, CDR2 SNEGSKA (reference sequence). CDR3 region: CSAIGGDTQYF. CDR3 coding DNA: TGCAGTGCTATTGGCGGAGATACGCAGTATTTT.

The J gene is TRBJ1-2, the V gene TRBV20-1; D may be TRBD1 (6 bases). This CDR3 has 14 amino acids. Trimming took off 6 bases at V and 0 bases at J, with 14 bases between the two ends. CDR1 DFQATT and CDR2 SNEGSKA come from the germline V gene (reference sequence). The DNA of the CDR3 is TGCAGTGCAAGCCGACAGGAAGCTAACTATGGCTACACCTTC. Translated: CSASRQEANYGYTF.

The chain uses TRBV7-3 and TRBJ1-2, with a tentative D call TRBD1 (5 bases). Germline values: CDR1 SGHTA, CDR2 FQGTGA. The CDR3 runs to 15 residues. The V end was cut by 5 bases, the J end by 8 bases, with 21 bases between. This CDR3 is CASSATSGGRDGYTF. The CDR3 DNA sequence: TGTGCCAGCAGCGCCACTTCTGGGGGTAGGGACGGCTACACCTTC. The full variable domain, completed using reference TRBV7-3 and TRBJ1-2, is GAGVSQTPSNKVTEKGKYVELRCDPISGHTALYWYRQSLGQGPEFLIYFQGTGAADDSGLPNDRFFAVRPEGSVSTLKIQRTERGDSAVYLCASSATSGGRDGYTFGSGTRLTVV.

The genes are TRBV6-5 and TRBJ2-7; the D gene is possibly TRBD2 (5 bases). V lost 7 bases, J lost 3 bases, and 10 bases lay in between. The CDR3 is 12 residues long. Looked up from germline, CDR1 is MNHEY and CDR2 is SVGAGI. The CDR3 here is CASNLGVYEQYF. The CDR3 coding sequence is TGTGCCAGCAACCTCGGGGTCTACGAGCAGTACTTC.

At least ten counts were recorded for this clonotype. DNA for the CDR3: TGTGCCAGCAGCCCGCAAAGTAGCTCCCCTTGGGGCAATGAGCAGTTCTTC. Its translation: CASSPQSSSPWGNEQFF. The V gene is TRBV7-3, the J gene TRBJ2-1; D gene unclear. Trimming removed 5 bases from V and 6 bases from J, with 23 bases in between. This CDR3 comprises 17 residues. In germline, CDR1 is SGHTA, CDR2 FQGTGA. Based on the CDR3 plus reference TRBV7-3 and TRBJ2-1, the full variable domain is GAGVSQTPSNKVTEKGKYVELRCDPISGHTALYWYRQSLGQGPEFLIYFQGTGAADDSGLPNDRFFAVRPEGSVSTLKIQRTERGDSAVYLCASSPQSSSPWGNEQFFGPGTRLTVL.

This clonotype was detected many times. V gene TRBV24-1 combines with J gene TRBJ2-3; 10 bases map to TRBD2. CDR1 and CDR2 from the germline V gene are KGHDR and SFDVKD. The CDR3 is 20 amino acids. Trimming removed 4 bases from V and 2 bases from J; junction bases left unmatched: 17. The CDR3 is CATSDWTGRSSGRVTDTQYF. As DNA, the CDR3 is TGTGCCACCAGTGACTGGACAGGGAGATCGAGCGGGAGGGTCACAGATACGCAGTATTTT.

The chain carries TRBV20-1 and TRBJ2-5; the match to TRBD1 covers 7 bases. Germline trimming cut 6 bases from V and 5 bases from J; bases unmatched to any gene: 18. CDR1 and CDR2 (germline): DFQATT, SNEGSKA (reference sequence). The CDR3 is made up of 16 amino acids. The CDR3 DNA reads TGCAGTGCAGGGTGGTTACGACAGGGTTTGGGGGAGACCCAGTACTTC. It is translated as CSAGWLRQGLGETQYF.

This clonotype was detected many times. A read error is possible here, since a much larger clone lies one base away. The chain has TRBV6-6 and TRBJ1-2; 9 bases line up with TRBD1. Germline CDR1 and CDR2: MNHNY and SVGAGI (reference sequence). The CDR3 length is 13 residues. Here the CDR3 DNA reads TGTGCCACCATACCGGGACAGGGATTTGGCTACATCTTC. Its protein product is CATIPGQGFGYIF.

The chain carries TRBV27 and TRBJ2-7; tentatively, D is TRBD1 or TRBD2 (5 bases each). Deletions cut 5 bases from V and 4 bases from J, with 12 bases between. This CDR3 is built from 13 residues. Germline values: CDR1 MNHEY, CDR2 SMNVEV (reference sequence). The CDR3 DNA is TGTGCCAGCAGTAAGTGGGACGTTTACGAGCAGTACTTC. Its translation: CASSKWDVYEQYF.

V is TRBV19 and J is TRBJ1-5; TRBD1 agrees at 7 bases. Looked up from germline, CDR1 is LNHDA and CDR2 is SQIVND (reference sequence). Trimming removed 0 bases from V and 5 bases from J; junction bases left unmatched: 1. CDR3 length equals 14 residues. The CDR3 is CASSIDTGDQPQHF. The CDR3 coding sequence is TGTGCCAGTAGTATAGATACAGGGGATCAGCCCCAGCATTTT.

The rearrangement uses TRBV20-1 and TRBJ2-7; D is uncertain. The CDR3 is made up of 13 amino acids. V was trimmed by 3 bases and J by 6 bases, leaving 15 bases between them. Germline V gives CDR1 DFQATT, CDR2 SNEGSKA (reference sequence). CDR3 nucleotides: TGCAGTGCTAGTCGCCGGGTAATTGGCGAGCAGTACTTC. Translation gives CSASRRVIGEQYF.

The chain employs TRBV30 and TRBJ1-2, with 12 positions matching TRBD1. This CDR3 is built from 16 residues. Germline assignment: CDR1 GTSNPN and CDR2 SVGIG (reference sequence). Trimming cost V 4 bases and J 3 bases; bases outside gene matches: 9. CDR3 region: CAWIPGQGARHYGYTF. In DNA, the CDR3 is TGTGCCTGGATCCCGGGACAGGGGGCGAGGCACTATGGCTACACCTTC.

This chain links TRBV7-8 with TRBJ2-3, with TRBD2 matching over 12 bases. The CDR3 runs 18 residues. CDR1 and CDR2 (germline): SGHVS, FQNEAQ. V was pared by 4 bases and J by 1 base, with 9 bases of the junction left unmatched. CDR3 amino acids: CASSYLAGGLIGTDTQYF. CDR3 nucleotides: TGTGCCAGCAGCTACCTAGCGGGGGGGCTAATAGGCACAGATACGCAGTATTTT.

The chain joins TRBV7-8 to TRBJ2-7; D gene uncertain. The CDR3 covers 16 residues. V lost 2 bases and J 1 base, leaving 15 bases between the germline ends. Germline CDR1 is SGHVS and CDR2 is FQNEAQ. Written as DNA, the CDR3 is TGTGCCAGCAGCTTATTCTCCACAGTAAAATCCTACGAGCAGTACTTC. It translates to CASSLFSTVKSYEQYF.

This chain joins TRBV2 and TRBJ2-3; D might be TRBD2 (6 bases). V lost 5 bases and J 1 base, leaving 10 bases between the germline ends. This CDR3 is 14 amino acids long. CDR1 and CDR2 from the germline V gene are SNHLY and FYNNEI. The CDR3 DNA is TGTGCCAGCAGTAGCGGGCCCCGCACAGATACGCAGTATTTT. Translating gives CASSSGPRTDTQYF. Full variable domain (rest looked up from reference TRBV2 and TRBJ2-3): EPEVTQTPSHQVTQMGQEVILRCVPISNHLYFYWYRQILGQKVEFLVSFYNNEISEKSEIFDDQFSVERPDGSNFTLKIRSTKLEDSAMYFCASSSGPRTDTQYFGPGTRLTVL.

The chain links TRBV5-4 to TRBJ1-6; D unresolved. The V end lost 0 bases, the J end lost 4 bases, and 5 bases lay between the germline ends. The CDR3 runs to 14 residues. Germline CDR1 SGHNT, CDR2 YYREEE (reference sequence). CDR3 sequence reads: CASSLDIYNSPLHF. The CDR3, as DNA: TGTGCCAGCAGCTTGGACATATATAATTCACCCCTCCACTTT.

This clonotype was seen a handful of times. The chain is built from TRBV20-1 and TRBJ1-6; D ambiguous. The CDR3 length is 12 residues. CDR1 is DFQATT, CDR2 SNEGSKA, per germline (reference sequence). V lost 5 bases and J lost 9, with 11 bases in between. CDR3 loop: CSAREGSSPLHF. DNA of the CDR3: TGCAGTGCTCGGGAGGGAAGTTCACCCCTCCACTTT.

Notes on this clonotype: Germline is not matched at one junction end, which may reflect a read error. The CDR3 DNA reads TGTGCCGGCAGTTTCTCTAGCGGGAGGGTTTCCTACACTGAGCAGTTCTTC. The encoded protein is CAGSFSSGRVSYTEQFF. The chain joins TRBV12-3 or TRBV12-4 to TRBJ2-1, with 12 nucleotides matching TRBD2. There are 17 residues in the CDR3.

This clonotype appeared a single time. CDR3 nucleotide sequence: TGTGCCAGCAGTAATTCAGGGGGGCTTGGCTCTGGGGCCAACGTCCTGACTTTC. This gives the protein CASSNSGGLGSGANVLTF. The chain recombines TRBV2 with TRBJ2-6, with D possibly being TRBD1 (7 bases). The CDR3 has 18 amino acids. Trimming took off 5 bases at V and 0 bases at J, with 17 bases between the two ends. Germline V CDR1 and CDR2: SNHLY, FYNNEI.

This clonotype was observed a few times. The J gene is TRBJ2-5, the V gene TRBV10-2; 8 positions agree with TRBD2. The ends lost 0 bases at V and 5 bases at J; junction bases unmatched: 5. Germline-derived CDR1 and CDR2 are WSHSY and SAAADI. The CDR3 is made up of 15 amino acids. CDR3 loop: CASSESGTRGETQYF. CDR3 in DNA: TGCGCCAGCAGTGAGTCGGGGACTAGAGGGGAGACCCAGTACTTC.

In its sample, this clonotype was seen many times. The chain employs TRBV27 and TRBJ1-5, with 9 bases identical to TRBD1. V lost 3 bases, J lost 1 base, and 7 bases stayed unmatched. The germline CDR1 and CDR2 sequences are MNHEY and SMNVEV (reference sequence). There are 17 residues in the CDR3. The CDR3 is CASSFKPGQGSNQPQHF. The CDR3 DNA is TGTGCCAGCAGTTTCAAACCGGGACAGGGAAGCAATCAGCCCCAGCATTTT.

The V call is TRBV7-2, the J call TRBJ2-1; 13 bases align to TRBD2. Germline V gene data show CDR1 as SGHTA and CDR2 as FQGNSA. The CDR3 loop spans 18 amino acids. Trimming removed 5 bases from V and 9 bases from J; junction bases left unmatched: 16. The CDR3: CASSTRTSGSGTSREQFF. Written as DNA, the CDR3 is TGTGCCAGCAGCACCAGGACTAGCGGGAGTGGAACGTCACGTGAGCAGTTCTTC. The full variable domain, in which reference TRBV7-2 and TRBJ2-1 provide the parts outside the CDR3, is GAGVSQSPSNKVTEKGKDVELRCDPISGHTALYWYRQSLGQGLEFLIYFQGNSAPDKSGLPSDRFSAERTGGSVSTLTIQRTQQEDSAVYLCASSTRTSGSGTSREQFFGPGTRLTVL.